This T cell receptor (beta chain) was found in a study of T cells in Graves' hyperthyroidism and ophthalmopathy (dated by TCRdb to between 2018 and 2021). As for the study more broadly: Peripheral blood samples were taken at initial diagnosis, before any treatment was given. TCR V-J signatures able to tell the groups apart were searched for in a discovery cohort of 100 patients, of whom more than 40 had Graves' ophthalmopathy and around 56 had stable Graves' hyperthyroidism. Prospective prediction of ophthalmopathy was tested in an independent validation cohort of approximately 18 hyperthyroidism patients and 15 to 17 patients who later progressed to ophthalmopathy. The 100 discovery patients were randomly divided into training and test sets at a 7:3 ratio. In addition, the study compared T-cell repertoires in thyroid tissue and in blood from over 5 Graves' hyperthyroidism patients. Following sampling, methimazole starting at 30 mg daily was given to hyperthyroidism patients, and high-dose intravenous methylprednisolone was given to ophthalmopathy patients. The paper describes TCR Vbeta CDR3 sequencing of 140 or so peripheral blood samples, made up of roughly 40 ophthalmopathy patients, some 80 hyperthyroidism patients and 17 progressor patients.

Amplification of TCR beta CDR3 regions was carried out from RNA transcripts. The first round of RT-PCR for the TCR CDR3 was performed with the HTBI primer set and the Qiagen OneStep RT-PCR kit. The libraries were constructed in a second round of multiplex PCR and then size-selected and purified. Libraries were sequenced paired-end with 100 bp reads on an Illumina HiSeq2000. In the source study's methods: SOAPnuke was used to process the raw data, throwing out any read that contained adapters or uncalled bases, had a mean Phred below 15, or lacked an exact constant-primer or identifier match. COPE v1.2.5 was used to merge high-quality paired reads, and clonotypes were defined as unique nucleotide sequences. Clonotypes were aligned to IMGT TRBV, TRBD and TRBJ reference segments using MiTCR v1.1. Only V-J combinations with frequency above 0.0001, covering about 99% of repertoires, were analysed. The TCS score was defined as F50 (clonal expansion) divided by E x V (chaos), with BLOSUM62-based TCRdist calculated between CDR3 peptides within each V-J. Welch's t-statistics and random forest reduced 500 to 550 V-J features to roughly 13, which were used in a naive Bayes classifier (R e1071). Using fastp at Q25 and MiXCR, TCRdb reprocessed the public reads and kept productive beta chains. When rows share a CDR3 protein, they turn into one entry using the most common DNA and genes. These V and J calls are TCRdb output, not the study's own analysis. The sample table holds 300,000 to 450,000 distinct CDR3 sequences, of which around 14% were seen once. Of the sample, approximately 10% is held by the ten largest clones.

At least ten counts were recorded for this clonotype. This receptor's antigen is unknown. No much larger clonotype is one base removed from it; base qualities were not supplied. The study at large found these results: During validation, the model predicted progression to ophthalmopathy a median of approximately 7 months ahead of onset, with just under 71% sensitivity and around 73% specificity. Ophthalmopathy was separated from stable hyperthyroidism by a 13 V-J signature model, with just over 85% sensitivity and 81% to 82% specificity obtained in cross-validation and 80%/75% obtained in testing. Most expanded thyroid clonotypes (frequency above 0.001) were also detected in blood, suggesting blood repertoires may reflect thyroid immune responses. No statistical method was used to set the sample size in advance, and investigators knew the group allocation.

A patient counted as having stable Graves' hyperthyroidism if no progression to ophthalmopathy occurred over 18 months of follow-up. Hyperthyroidism patients were newly diagnosed, had a disease duration of under 2 months, and were aged 18 to 65 years. Any patient with an uncontrolled infection, another autoimmune disease, pregnancy or lactation was excluded. Diagnoses relied on clinical symptoms, serum thyroxine and TRAb, thyroid ultrasound and orbital computed tomography. Ficoll-Paque density gradient centrifugation was used to isolate PBMCs from about 10 ml of fresh peripheral blood. Trizol reagent was used to extract total RNA, and RNA quality was then checked on an Agilent 2100 Bioanalyzer. Trimming at the junction amounts to 5 bases on V and 5 bases on J, and the germline ends lie 17 bases apart. The germline V gene (reference sequence) provides CDR1 LNHDA and CDR2 SQIVND. Taken from cysteine to phenylalanine, the CDR3 has 15 residues. Only the CDR3 DNA is retained, 45 bases long and in frame from the first base.

The chain is made from TRBV19 and TRBJ2-3; the D gene is perhaps TRBD1, on 6 matching bases. The clonotype was recovered from a woman aged 55-75 years with Graves' hyperthyroidism. The specimen was blood. The CDR3 loop reads CASSASRGRGDTQYF. The DNA is TGTGCCAGTAGTGCGAGCAGGGGAAGGGGAGATACGCAGTATTTT.